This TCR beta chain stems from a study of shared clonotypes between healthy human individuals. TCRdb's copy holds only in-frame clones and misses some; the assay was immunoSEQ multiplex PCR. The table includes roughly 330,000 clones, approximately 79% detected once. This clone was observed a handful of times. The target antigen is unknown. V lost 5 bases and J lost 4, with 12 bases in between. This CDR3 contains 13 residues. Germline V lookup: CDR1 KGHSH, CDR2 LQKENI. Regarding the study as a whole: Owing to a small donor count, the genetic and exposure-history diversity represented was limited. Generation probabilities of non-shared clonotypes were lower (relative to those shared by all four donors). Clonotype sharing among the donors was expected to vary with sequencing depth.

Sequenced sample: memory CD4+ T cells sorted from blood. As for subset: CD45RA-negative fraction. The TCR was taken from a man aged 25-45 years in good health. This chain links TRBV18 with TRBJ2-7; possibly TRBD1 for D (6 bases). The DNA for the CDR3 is TGTGCCAGCTCAGCGGACAGCCTATACGAGCAGTACTTC. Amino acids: CASSADSLYEQYF.